Following are 27 T cell receptor beta chains from one sample sequenced in a study of T cell responses to AZD1222 COVID-19 vaccine (dated by TCRdb to the early 2020s). Libraries were built with the immunoSEQ multiplex PCR assay. TCRdb mirrors the immuneACCESS table, restricted to in-frame sequences. Some clones are absent from its copies; in checked studies, under half trace to an unresolved V gene, and the reason for the others is unknown. The sample records some 150,000 clones, about 86% of which are singletons. The ten largest clones add up to 5.1% of the sample. The sample's time point label, decoded: about 28 days (+/-7) after the second vaccine dose. This specimen was peripheral blood, taken 28 days after the second AZD1222 dose. The receptors stem from an adult who received the AZD1222 COVID-19 vaccine.

The chain couples TRBV27 to TRBJ1-1; D is perhaps TRBD1 (6 bases). Germline V gene data show CDR1 as MNHEY and CDR2 as SMNVEV (reference sequence). The CDR3 contains 17 residues. Trimming took 5 bases from V and 6 from J, leaving 25 bases between them. The CDR3 bases are TGTGCCAGCAGTGCAAACAGGGCCCTCGGGGCTAATTCTGAAGCTTTCTTT. It specifies CASSANRALGANSEAFF.

This sequence joins TRBV2 and TRBJ2-2, with D possibly matching TRBD1 (6 bases). Germline V lookup: CDR1 SNHLY, CDR2 FYNNEI. Trimming left V 8 bases short and J 3 bases short, with 16 bases between. The CDR3 has 15 residues. The CDR3 DNA sequence: TGTGCCAGCGTCGACAGGATTACAGACACCGGGGAGCTGTTTTTT. Its protein product is CASVDRITDTGELFF.

This rearrangement joins TRBV2 to TRBJ2-2; 10 nucleotides agree with TRBD2. The CDR3 runs to 14 residues. With 4 bases clipped from V and 6 bases from J, the junction kept 2 bases outside the gene matches. Germline lookup yields CDR1 SNHLY and CDR2 FYNNEI. CDR3 sequence: CASSASGSSGELFF. The CDR3 nucleotides are TGTGCCAGCAGTGCTAGCGGGAGTTCCGGGGAGCTGTTTTTT.

A note on this clone: Other DNA sequences within the sample encode an identical CDR3. The V gene is TRBV15, the J gene TRBJ1-4; unclear D gene. The CDR3 totals 13 residues. Germline V gene data show CDR1 as LNHNV and CDR2 as YYDKDF (reference sequence). With 0 bases removed from V and 8 bases from J, the gap between germline ends came to 7 bases. CDR3 region: CATSRDPGEKLFF. The CDR3 DNA follows: TGTGCCACCAGCAGAGATCCGGGGGAAAAACTGTTTTTT.

CDR3 in DNA: TGTGCCAGCAGCGTAGATAGGGACACTGAAGCTTTCTTT. Translated, it gives CASSVDRDTEAFF. V usage is TRBV9 and J usage is TRBJ1-1, with D unresolved. Trimming pared 0 bases from V and 3 bases from J, leaving 6 bases between. The CDR3 runs to 13 residues. CDR1 is SGDLS, CDR2 YYNGEE, per germline.

This rearrangement joins TRBV13 to TRBJ2-1; D may be TRBD1 (5 bases). The CDR3 runs 13 residues. Germline V gene lookup returns CDR1 PRHDT and CDR2 FYEKMQ (reference sequence). Trimming stripped 5 bases from V and 5 bases from J, with 10 bases between. CDR3 sequence (DNA): TGTGCCAGCAGCCACGACAGAAACAATGAGCAGTTCTTC. Protein sequence: CASSHDRNNEQFF.

The chain recombines TRBV28 with TRBJ2-3, with D tentatively TRBD2 (6 bases). CDR1 and CDR2 (germline): MDHEN, SYDVKM. The CDR3 totals 16 residues. V was cut by 2 bases and J by 1 base, with 13 bases left in between. In nucleotides, the CDR3 is TGTGCCAGCAGTTTAGACGGCCCGGGGGGCACAGATACGCAGTATTTT. This gives the protein CASSLDGPGGTDTQYF.

This chain uses TRBV5-6 with TRBJ1-2, with unresolved D. The V and J ends lost 0 bases and 0 bases respectively, with 9 bases between them. The CDR3 has 15 amino acids. Germline CDR1 reads SGHDT; CDR2 reads YYEEEE. This CDR3 reads CASSLGQFTNYGYTF. The CDR3 region has the DNA TGTGCCAGCAGCTTGGGCCAGTTTACTAACTATGGCTACACCTTC. Complete variable domain (other parts from reference TRBV5-6 and TRBJ1-2): DAGVTQSPTHLIKTRGQQVTLRCSPKSGHDTVSWYQQALGQGPQFIFQYYEEEERQRGNFPDRFSGHQFPNYSSELNVNALLLGDSALYLCASSLGQFTNYGYTFGSGTRLTVV.

This clone showed up just once. The gene calls are TRBV4-2 and TRBJ1-6; D gene unclear. The germline V gene encodes CDR1 LGHNA and CDR2 YNFKEQ. This CDR3 is built from 17 residues. V lost 0 bases and J lost 3, with 12 bases in between. The CDR3 coding sequence is TGTGCCAGCAGCCAAGAGGCCCCGCGGGACTATAATTCACCCCTCCACTTT. It is translated as CASSQEAPRDYNSPLHF.

This clone has just one count. Here the CDR3 DNA reads TGTGCCAGCTCAAAGGGGAGGGGGAACACTGAAGCTTTCTTT. It encodes CASSKGRGNTEAFF. The chain is built from TRBV18 and TRBJ1-1, with a possible D match to TRBD1 (5 bases). Trimming shortened V by 5 bases and J by 1 base, and 11 bases separated the two germline ends. CDR3 length: 14 amino acids. CDR1 and CDR2 from the germline V gene are KGHSH and LQKENI.

The chain uses TRBV5-5 and TRBJ1-6; D gene uncertain. The CDR3 length is 13 residues. The V end lost 3 bases, the J end lost 11 bases, and 12 bases lay between the germline ends. Looked up from germline, CDR1 is SGHKS and CDR2 is YYEKEE (reference sequence). The CDR3 region is CASSSFDAPPLHF. CDR3 DNA sequence: TGTGCCAGCAGCTCCTTCGATGCCCCACCCCTCCACTTT.

V usage is TRBV12-5 and J usage is TRBJ2-1; D possibly uses TRBD1 or TRBD2 (5 bases each). The germline CDR1 and CDR2 sequences are LGHNT and FRNRAP. The CDR3 is 14 residues long. V was trimmed by 7 bases and J by 6 bases, leaving 16 bases between them. The CDR3 bases are TGTGCTAGTGATCGGGGCGTCCTAAGCAATGAGCAGTTCTTC. This translates into CASDRGVLSNEQFF.

The chain uses TRBV7-8 and TRBJ2-7, with D possibly called TRBD1 or TRBD2 (5 bases each). The V and J ends lost 5 bases and 0 bases respectively, with 11 bases between them. CDR1 and CDR2 from the germline V gene are SGHVS and FQNEAQ. The CDR3 consists of 14 residues. CDR3 nucleotides: TGTGCCAGCAGCCCGGGACGGTTCTCCTACGAGCAGTACTTC. Its protein is CASSPGRFSYEQYF.

This clone was detected once. The J gene is TRBJ1-1, the V gene TRBV27; D is undetermined. Germline CDR1 is MNHEY and CDR2 is SMNVEV (reference sequence). Between the trimmed V and J ends, which lost 0 bases and 6 bases, there was a span of 8 bases. The CDR3 has 13 residues. CDR3 region: CASSLSIEAEAFF. The CDR3 DNA reads as TGTGCCAGCAGTTTATCGATTGAAGCTGAAGCTTTCTTT.

This rearrangement joins TRBV19 to TRBJ2-5; no clear D. Germline V lookup: CDR1 LNHDA, CDR2 SQIVND (reference sequence). Trimming stripped 3 bases from V and 4 bases from J, with 9 bases between. The CDR3 has 13 amino acids. This CDR3 reads CASSMRGAETQYF. As DNA, the CDR3 is TGTGCCAGTAGTATGAGAGGCGCAGAGACCCAGTACTTC.

The chain uses TRBV29-1 and TRBJ1-1, with 8 bases aligning to TRBD1. The CDR3 loop spans 12 amino acids. Germline V gene sequence: CDR1 SQVTM, CDR2 ANQGSEA. The V and J ends lost 4 bases and 11 bases, in that order; junction bases with no gene match: 9. The CDR3 DNA follows: TGCAGCGTTGTCCGACAGGGGCTCGGTGCTTTCTTT. Translated, it gives CSVVRQGLGAFF.

In the case of this clone: Germline and junction disagree at one end, which may indicate a read error. The chain employs TRBV19 and TRBJ1-2; D is ambiguous. CDR1 and CDR2 from the germline V gene are LNHDA and SQIVND (reference sequence). This CDR3 has 13 amino acids. CDR3 in amino acids: CASRTTAPPRSVF. CDR3 DNA: TGTGCCAGTAGGACAACAGCGCCGCCCCGCTCCGTCTTC.

This chain uses TRBV5-1 with TRBJ1-4, with 9 bases matching TRBD1. V was pared by 3 bases and J by 3 bases, with 9 bases of the junction left unmatched. Germline V CDR1 and CDR2: SGHRS, YFSETQ. The CDR3 has 17 residues. In DNA form, the CDR3 reads TGCGCCAGCAGCTGGGGACAGGGAAGTACGTCTAATGAAAAACTGTTTTTT. This translates into CASSWGQGSTSNEKLFF.

The chain combines TRBV19 with TRBJ1-3; D is ambiguous. Looked up from germline, CDR1 is LNHDA and CDR2 is SQIVND (reference sequence). The CDR3 runs to 18 residues. V lost 9 bases, J lost 1 base, and 25 bases lay in between. The CDR3 spells CASPPDPPPPWSGNTIYF. As DNA, the CDR3 is TGTGCCAGCCCACCCGACCCTCCGCCTCCCTGGTCTGGAAACACCATATATTTT.

The chain links TRBV6-5 to TRBJ1-3, with 7 bases fitting TRBD1. Germline loops: CDR1 MNHEY, CDR2 SVGAGI. V was pared by 5 bases and J by 5 bases, with 6 bases of the junction left unmatched. This CDR3 is 14 amino acids long. This chain's CDR3 is CASSPDRERNTIYF. The CDR3, as DNA: TGTGCCAGCAGTCCAGACAGGGAGAGAAACACCATATATTTT.

The chain has TRBV11-3 and TRBJ2-7; perhaps TRBD2 as D (5 bases). The CDR3 runs to 16 residues. Trimming took 4 bases from V and 4 from J, leaving 20 bases between them. Germline V gene sequence: CDR1 SGHNT, CDR2 YENEEA. CDR3 DNA: TGTGCCAGCAGCTACACGGGCCGGGGATCAGGTTACGAGCAGTACTTC. This codes for CASSYTGRGSGYEQYF.

This clone appeared a single time. The chain joins TRBV6-1 to TRBJ2-1, with TRBD2 matching 10 bases. This CDR3 has 14 residues. V dropped 7 bases and J dropped 5; count of bases not matched to a gene: 5. Germline CDR1 reads MNHNS; CDR2 reads SASEGT. CDR3 protein: CASKTLAGDNEQFF. CDR3 DNA sequence: TGTGCCAGCAAAACGCTAGCGGGGGACAATGAGCAGTTCTTC.

The V call is TRBV18, the J call TRBJ2-7; D might be TRBD2 (5 bases). Germline values: CDR1 KGHSH, CDR2 LQKENI. V dropped 5 bases and J dropped 2 bases, with 10 bases sitting between them. This CDR3 region has 13 residues. CDR3 in DNA: TGTGCCAGCTCAGTAGCGCAAACCTACGAGCAGTACTTC. It translates to CASSVAQTYEQYF.

The V and J genes are TRBV2 and TRBJ1-3; 7 bases are a match to TRBD1. The CDR3 covers 13 residues. Germline V lookup: CDR1 SNHLY, CDR2 FYNNEI. V was clipped by 6 bases and J by 7 bases; unmatched bases: 6. The CDR3 region is CASRGQVGNTIYF. In DNA form, the CDR3 reads TGTGCCAGCAGAGGACAGGTTGGGAACACCATATATTTT.

This sequence joins TRBV6-1 and TRBJ1-1, with TRBD1 identical over 7 bases. Losses at the gene ends were 1 base for V and 0 bases for J; bases not matched to a gene: 5. This CDR3 spans 16 amino acids. From germline, CDR1 is MNHNS and CDR2 SASEGT. CDR3 DNA sequence: TGTGCCAGCAGTGAAGGCGGACAGGAGATGAACACTGAAGCTTTCTTT. Its translation: CASSEGGQEMNTEAFF.

This clone appeared a single time. The chain carries TRBV11-2 and TRBJ2-7; D is uncertain. V was trimmed by 2 bases and J by 0 bases, leaving 8 bases between them. Germline V lookup: CDR1 SGHAT, CDR2 FQNNGV. The CDR3 is made up of 14 amino acids. The CDR3 DNA reads TGTGCCAGCAGCTTAATGTTTTTCTCCTACGAGCAGTACTTC. This translates into CASSLMFFSYEQYF.

The genes are TRBV7-8 and TRBJ2-1; 12 bases are shared with TRBD2. The CDR3 is 17 residues long. The V segment lost 2 bases and the J segment 6 bases; nucleotides outside the gene matches: 8. In germline, CDR1 is SGHVS, CDR2 FQNEAQ. The CDR3 DNA sequence: TGTGCCAGCAGCTTACAAGTATGGGGACTAGCGGGCAATGAGCAGTTCTTC. Protein product: CASSLQVWGLAGNEQFF.